A single sample is the source of the 8 T cell receptor beta chains below, sequenced in a study of OX40 agonist ivuxolimab in advanced cancers. Libraries were made using the immunoSEQ multiplex PCR assay. TCRdb holds this immuneACCESS table with in-frame rearrangements only. Some clones are missing; in checked studies, unresolved V genes explain under half, and the rest has no known cause. Within this sample are roughly 48,000 clones, with 65% to 85% of them counted one time only. Approximately 1.2% of the sample is taken by the ten largest. Sequencing used CD4+ or CD8+ T cells sorted from blood, obtained in a trial of the OX40 agonist ivuxolimab. These receptors all stem from an adult with an advanced solid tumor such as melanoma, head and neck, liver or kidney cancer.

This clone was found once. The chain couples TRBV19 to TRBJ2-5; D call uncertain. The V gene's germline CDR1 is LNHDA and CDR2 SQIVND (reference sequence). The CDR3 sequence is 8 residues long. CDR3 coding DNA: TGTGCGCAAGAGACCCAGTACTTC. Its translation: CAQETQYF.

V gene TRBV11-3 combines with J gene TRBJ2-5; D perhaps matches TRBD1 (5 bases). The ends were cut back, 4 bases at V and 0 bases at J, with 9 bases in the middle. Germline V gives CDR1 SGHNT, CDR2 YENEEA. The CDR3 runs 14 residues. The CDR3 DNA reads as TGTGCCAGCAGCTCTAGACAGAACCAAGAGACCCAGTACTTC. Protein: CASSSRQNQETQYF.

The rearrangement links TRBV2 to TRBJ2-7; TRBD1 matches at 10 bases. CDR1 is SNHLY and CDR2 is FYNNEI in the germline V gene. The CDR3 runs to 15 residues. V shed 7 bases and J 2 bases; nucleotides not matched to a gene: 8. The CDR3: CASNDRTGGTYEQYF. CDR3 sequence (DNA): TGTGCCAGCAACGACCGGACAGGGGGGACCTACGAGCAGTACTTC.

The rearrangement joins TRBV7-9 to TRBJ1-1; no definite D call. Germline assignment: CDR1 SEHNR and CDR2 FQNEAQ (reference sequence). The CDR3 contains 12 residues. V was shortened by 8 bases and J by 5 bases, with 12 bases between the two germline ends. CDR3 in amino acids: CASFRWGTEAFF. The CDR3 nucleotides are TGTGCCAGCTTCCGTTGGGGAACTGAAGCTTTCTTT.

The gene calls are TRBV9 and TRBJ1-5; D gene uncertain. V dropped 4 bases and J dropped 5 bases, with 16 bases sitting between them. The CDR3 runs to 15 residues. Germline lookup yields CDR1 SGDLS and CDR2 YYNGEE. The CDR3 DNA follows: TGTGCCAGCAGCCCCGGGTTGGGTCTTTATCAGCCCCAGCATTTT. Its protein is CASSPGLGLYQPQHF.

The V call is TRBV5-8, the J call TRBJ1-2, with D unresolved. The CDR3 consists of 15 residues. Per the germline V gene, CDR1 is SGHTS and CDR2 is YDEGEE. The germline V and J ends were trimmed by 1 base and 4 bases, with 14 bases remaining between them. The CDR3 here is CASSLRPGMGYGYTF. The CDR3 DNA is TGTGCCAGCAGCTTGCGTCCAGGAATGGGCTATGGCTACACCTTC.

V gene TRBV7-2 combines with J gene TRBJ2-7; the D is unclear. Germline loops: CDR1 SGHTA, CDR2 FQGNSA. This CDR3 contains 13 residues. The ends were cut back, 7 bases at V and 1 base at J, with 11 bases in the middle. The CDR3 DNA sequence: TGTGCCAGCACCAAACCGGAGTCCTACGAGCAGTACTTC. It specifies CASTKPESYEQYF.

This chain uses TRBV18 with TRBJ1-1; D is perhaps TRBD1 (5 bases). The germline CDR1 and CDR2 sequences are KGHSH and LQKENI. This CDR3 contains 13 residues. V lost 4 bases, J lost 11 bases, and 17 bases lay in between. This chain's CDR3 is CASSQQGGSGAFF. The CDR3 DNA reads as TGTGCCAGCTCACAGCAGGGTGGCTCTGGGGCTTTCTTT.